This is a list of T cell receptor beta chains from one sample in a study of blood T cell repertoires in COVID-19. TCRdb keeps only in-frame clones here, not all; method: immunoSEQ multiplex PCR. The sample yields some 200,000 clones, roughly 87% seen once. Sequencing used PBMCs or T cells enriched from blood (not recorded which). The origin of the receptors is a woman aged 25 to 39 who had recovered from COVID-19. The CDR3 runs from the conserved cysteine through the conserved F or W. The D gene is left open where the match is weak. Some rows have no size entry. The others give once, few or many, or a class for an expanded clone.

>-|TRBV28|TRBJ1-5|-
CASTNHGGRSNQPQHF
TGTGCCAGCACCAATCACGGCGGGCGGAGCAATCAGCCCCAGCATTTT
>-|TRBV19|TRBJ2-1|-
CASSIGDEQFF
TGTGCCAGTAGTATCGGGGATGAGCAGTTCTTC
>-|TRBV9|TRBJ2-3|TRBD2
CASSVGGISTDTQYF
TGTGCCAGCAGCGTGGGAGGGATAAGCACAGATACGCAGTATTTT
>-|TRBV19|TRBJ1-1|-
CASSMSEAGDTEAFF
TGTGCCAGTAGTATGTCGGAGGCAGGGGACACTGAAGCTTTCTTT
>-|TRBV30|TRBJ2-3|TRBD2
CAWGYSGFASSTDTQYF
TGTGCCTGGGGCTATAGCGGGTTCGCCTCTAGCACAGATACGCAGTATTTT
>-|TRBV4-3|TRBJ2-3|-
CASSQDFSSTDTQYF
TGCGCCAGCAGCCAAGATTTTTCTAGCACAGATACGCAGTATTTT
>few|TRBV19|TRBJ1-4|-
CASSIDPRDRRATNEKLFF
TGTGCCAGTAGTATCGACCCGCGGGACCGCCGAGCGACTAATGAAAAACTGTTTTTT
>-|TRBV6-2/TRBV6-3|TRBJ1-1|TRBD1
CASSVQGRIGFF
TGTGCCAGCAGCGTACAGGGGCGAATAGGTTTCTTT
>-|TRBV11-3|TRBJ2-7|-
CASSFETNYEQYF
TGTGCCAGCAGCTTCGAGACTAACTACGAGCAGTACTTC
>-|TRBV14|TRBJ1-2|-
CASSQARYNYGYTF
TGTGCCAGCAGCCAAGCTCGCTATAACTATGGCTACACCTTC
>-|TRBV5-4|TRBJ1-3|TRBD1
CASSLQGYSGNTIYF
TGTGCCAGCAGCTTACAGGGGTACTCTGGAAACACCATATATTTT
>-|TRBV13|TRBJ1-1|-
CASKTYRGEAFF
TGTGCCAGCAAAACGTATCGGGGAGAAGCTTTCTTT
>-|TRBV5-1|TRBJ2-2|-
CASSAQGSYTGELFF
TGCGCCAGCAGCGCCCAGGGGTCGTACACCGGGGAGCTGTTTTTT
>-|TRBV3-1/TRBV3-2|TRBJ2-2|TRBD2
CASSPGARREGTTGELFF
TGTGCCAGCAGCCCCGGAGCGCGGCGGGAGGGAACCACCGGGGAGCTGTTTTTT
>-|TRBV9|TRBJ2-1|-
CASSATNNEQFF
TGTGCCAGCAGCGCCACAAACAATGAGCAGTTCTTC
>-|TRBV5-8|TRBJ1-4|-
CASSSGLREKLFF
TGTGCCAGCAGTTCGGGACTCCGAGAAAAACTGTTTTTT
>-|TRBV19|TRBJ2-1|TRBD2
CASSVAPLTSGGRNEQFF
TGTGCCAGTAGTGTAGCCCCCCTAACTAGCGGGGGCCGGAATGAGCAGTTCTTC
>-|TRBV27|TRBJ1-1|-
CASSSPPSRTEAFF
TGTGCCAGCAGTTCCCCCCCCTCTCGCACTGAAGCTTTCTTT
>-|TRBV18|TRBJ2-7|-
CASSPLNRADEQYF
TGTGCCAGCTCACCACTTAACAGGGCCGACGAGCAGTACTTC
>-|TRBV9|TRBJ2-1|TRBD1
CASNPTGSYNEQFF
TGTGCCAGCAACCCGACAGGGTCCTACAATGAGCAGTTCTTC
>-|TRBV28|TRBJ2-6|-
CASSLSGAGANVLTF
TGTGCCAGCAGTTTATCAGGGGCTGGGGCCAACGTCCTGACTTTC
>-|TRBV6-5|TRBJ1-6|-
CASTLGGGYNSPLHF
TGTGCCAGCACTCTCGGGGGTGGATATAATTCACCCCTCCACTTT
>-|TRBV15|TRBJ2-3|-
CATSGNPTGPSTDTQYF
TGTGCCACCAGCGGAAACCCCACAGGCCCTAGCACAGATACGCAGTATTTT
>few|TRBV11-2|TRBJ1-4|-
CASGRGIGEKLFF
TGTGCCAGCGGTAGGGGGATTGGGGAAAAACTGTTTTTT
>-|TRBV9|TRBJ2-7|TRBD1
CASSEGQGLYEQYF
TGTGCCAGCAGCGAGGGACAGGGACTCTACGAGCAGTACTTC
>once|TRBV7-9|TRBJ1-2|-
CASSLGRGANYGYTF
TGTGCCAGCAGCCTGGGGCGTGGAGCTAACTATGGCTACACCTTC
>few|TRBV4-3|TRBJ2-1|TRBD2
CASSQEGSGGVDEQFF
TGCGCCAGCAGCCAAGAAGGTAGCGGGGGGGTGGATGAGCAGTTCTTC
>-|TRBV27|TRBJ1-5|-
CASSLRGPSNQPQHF
TGTGCCAGCAGTTTGCGGGGACCTAGCAATCAGCCCCAGCATTTT